Listed below are T cell receptor beta chains from one sample, sequenced in a study of T cells in Graves' hyperthyroidism and ophthalmopathy. One entry per CDR3 protein, called by TCRdb with MiXCR from the multiplex PCR reads. Of a few hundred thousand distinct CDR3 sequences in the sample, around 17% were seen once. Sequenced material: blood. These receptor sequences come from a man aged 35-49 years with Graves' hyperthyroidism. The conserved cysteine and the conserved F or W are not part of the CDR3 here. The order of the fields is J gene, V gene, CDR3 protein.

J: TRBJ2-5
V: TRBV12-3/TRBV12-4
CDR3: ASSSRDSLLQETQY

J: TRBJ2-7
V: TRBV11-2
CDR3: ASRRGDYEQY

J: TRBJ2-6
V: TRBV6-1
CDR3: ASSESGYHSGANVLT

J: TRBJ1-5
V: TRBV20-1
CDR3: STGGKSNQPQH

J: TRBJ1-6
V: TRBV5-1
CDR3: ASSLVGLPSSGSPLH

J: TRBJ2-1
V: TRBV10-1
CDR3: ASSGQFTGEQF

J: TRBJ1-1
V: TRBV19
CDR3: ASSMGATVNTEAF

J: TRBJ1-6
V: TRBV12-3/TRBV12-4
CDR3: AGTGTGTDNSPLH

J: TRBJ2-6
V: TRBV28
CDR3: ASRHLIPGVGANVQT

J: TRBJ2-2
V: TRBV3-1
CDR3: ASSQDVRVPNTGELF

J: TRBJ2-7
V: TRBV7-3
CDR3: ASSPWTATYEQY

J: TRBJ1-2
V: TRBV28
CDR3: ASSLKGGGLYGYT

J: TRBJ1-1
V: TRBV28
CDR3: ASRPGHTEAF

J: TRBJ2-5
V: TRBV30
CDR3: AWAPTVGETQY

J: TRBJ2-3
V: TRBV12-3/TRBV12-4
CDR3: ASSLGFTGGTQY

J: TRBJ1-5
V: TRBV15
CDR3: ATSRRDRISNQPQH

J: TRBJ2-7
V: TRBV7-9
CDR3: ASSQDSSYEQY

J: TRBJ2-3
V: TRBV7-2
CDR3: ASSLALAGGIDTQY

J: TRBJ1-5
V: TRBV20-1
CDR3: SAGREVNSNQPQH

J: TRBJ2-1
V: TRBV11-3
CDR3: ASSLAGDRHNEQF

J: TRBJ2-1
V: TRBV5-5
CDR3: ASSFPGLAEEQF

J: TRBJ2-1
V: TRBV5-1
CDR3: ASSLERIFGGEQF

J: TRBJ2-7
V: TRBV7-9
CDR3: ASSQTGSGEQY

J: TRBJ2-1
V: TRBV5-8
CDR3: ASSLPRQGTSDEQF

J: TRBJ2-1
V: TRBV18
CDR3: ASTPDRAPYNEQF

J: TRBJ2-1
V: TRBV12-5
CDR3: ASGSGGTEGFEQF

J: TRBJ2-7
V: TRBV12-3/TRBV12-4
CDR3: ASSLWTGGNEQY

J: TRBJ1-5
V: TRBV24-1
CDR3: ATSSSKATKFQPQH

J: TRBJ1-1
V: TRBV24-1
CDR3: ATSDREFMNTEAF

J: TRBJ2-5
V: TRBV6-1
CDR3: ASGRGGWETQY

J: TRBJ2-1
V: TRBV30
CDR3: AWSVKGKVSDEQF

J: TRBJ1-6
V: TRBV6-2/TRBV6-3
CDR3: ASSHMVAVWNSPLH

J: TRBJ1-1
V: TRBV6-2/TRBV6-3
CDR3: ASRPIQGRTVNTEAF

J: TRBJ1-1
V: TRBV30
CDR3: AWRGLNTEAF

J: TRBJ2-1
V: TRBV20-1
CDR3: SARDRGGYNEQF

J: TRBJ2-1
V: TRBV12-3/TRBV12-4
CDR3: ASLGNGIYNEQF